The 29 T cell receptor beta chains presented below share a single source sample, sequenced in a study of identical twins (dated by TCRdb to about 2016). The library was made by 5' RACE. These reads were obtained on an Illumina HiSeq 2000. TCRdb took the public reads, trimmed them with fastp at Q25, ran MiXCR for clone calling and kept in-frame beta chains. One record per CDR3 amino acid sequence lists the most common genes and DNA. For this sample there are about 1.7 million distinct CDR3 sequences; roughly a third appear just once. Together, the top ten hold roughly 0.3% of the sample. The specimen sequenced was cord blood. These TCRs come from a newborn girl in good health.

This chain connects TRBV4-2 to TRBJ2-7, with 11 bases that match TRBD2. This CDR3 region has 15 residues. J lost 7 bases, V lost 1 base, and 6 bases had no gene match. Germline V gives CDR1 LGHNA, CDR2 YNFKEQ. This chain's CDR3 is CASSQGASGGFEQYF. CDR3 coding DNA: TGTGCCAGCAGCCAAGGGGCTAGCGGGGGGTTTGAGCAGTACTTC.

The J gene is TRBJ1-1, the V gene TRBV11-2; the D gene is possibly TRBD1 (5 bases). Germline V gene data show CDR1 as SGHAT and CDR2 as FQNNGV. The V gene lost 1 base and the J gene lost 5 bases, with 14 bases spanning the gap. The CDR3 contains 15 residues. The DNA for the CDR3 is TGTGCCAGCAGCTTAGCGTGGCACCGGGGGACTGAAGCTTTCTTT. Translation gives CASSLAWHRGTEAFF.

The chain links TRBV4-2 to TRBJ1-1; maybe TRBD1 (5 bases). Germline V gene lookup returns CDR1 LGHNA and CDR2 YNFKEQ. With 1 base removed from V and 7 bases from J, the gap between germline ends came to 19 bases. This CDR3 contains 16 residues. The CDR3 sequence is CASSQVSRDSHREAFF. The CDR3, as DNA: TGTGCCAGCAGCCAAGTCTCCAGGGATTCCCACCGTGAAGCTTTCTTT.

Comments on this clonotype: A much larger clone lies one base from this, so it may be a read error. V is TRBV20-1 and J is TRBJ2-7, with D perhaps matching TRBD1 or TRBD2 (5 bases each). Trimming took off 2 bases at V and 7 bases at J, with 21 bases between the two ends. The CDR3 contains 15 residues. Germline V gene data show CDR1 as DFQATT and CDR2 as SNEGSKA (reference sequence). The CDR3 region is CSARYPRGVYNEQYF. CDR3 sequence (DNA): TGCAGTGCTAGATACCCTAGAGGGGTTTACAATGAGCAGTACTTC.

This chain links TRBV5-1 with TRBJ2-5; D may match TRBD1 or TRBD2 (6 bases each). Germline V gene sequence: CDR1 SGHRS, CDR2 YFSETQ. V was clipped by 0 bases and J by 11 bases, with 17 bases between them. CDR3 length: 14 residues. CDR3 bases: TGCGCCAGCAGCTTGGTAGGGGGGCAGAATGAGCAGTACTTC. It is translated as CASSLVGGQNEQYF.

This clonotype was found a few times. The chain has TRBV20-1 and TRBJ2-3; possible D gene TRBD2, 7 bases. CDR1 and CDR2 from the germline V gene are DFQATT and SNEGSKA (reference sequence). V lost 3 bases and J 1 base, leaving 14 bases between the germline ends. This CDR3 spans 15 amino acids. The CDR3: CSASTIGGGTDTQYF. DNA for the CDR3: TGCAGTGCTAGTACAATAGGGGGGGGCACAGATACGCAGTATTTT.

The chain links TRBV20-1 to TRBJ2-7; D ambiguous. V shed 6 bases and J shed 2 bases, with 14 bases lying between them. Germline V gene lookup returns CDR1 DFQATT and CDR2 SNEGSKA (reference sequence). The length of the CDR3 is 13 residues. The CDR3 reads CSARLGGAYEQYF. The DNA of the CDR3 is TGCAGTGCCAGGCTAGGCGGCGCCTACGAGCAGTACTTC.

The chain uses TRBV27 and TRBJ1-1; D is possibly TRBD1 (6 bases). The CDR3 sequence is 15 residues long. With 6 bases removed from V and 4 bases from J, the gap between germline ends came to 18 bases. The germline V gene has CDR1 MNHEY and CDR2 SMNVEV (reference sequence). CDR3 bases: TGTGCCAGCAGCCCATGGAAACAGGGAATCACTGAAGCTTTCTTT. Its protein is CASSPWKQGITEAFF.

With respect to this clonotype: A read error may explain this, as a much larger clone is one base away. The V gene is TRBV15, the J gene TRBJ2-5; 10 bases line up with TRBD2. Germline V lookup: CDR1 LNHNV, CDR2 YYDKDF (reference sequence). J lost 11 bases, V lost 5 bases, and 14 bases had no gene match. The CDR3 is made up of 15 amino acids. The CDR3 DNA sequence: TGTGCCACCAGCGTAGGACTAGCGGATAACAATGAGCAGTACTTC. This codes for CATSVGLADNNEQYF. Complete variable domain (other parts from reference TRBV15 and TRBJ2-5): DAMVIQNPRYQVTQFGKPVTLSCSQTLNHNVMYWYQQKSSQAPKLLFHYYDKDFNNEADTPDNFQSRRPNTSFCFLDIRSPGLGDTAMYLCATSVGLADNNEQYFGPGTRLLVL.

This clonotype showed up just a few times. CDR3 region: CASSPRGQYGYTF. The CDR3 DNA reads as TGTGCCAGCTCACCACGTGGACAATATGGCTACACCTTC. This chain joins TRBV18 and TRBJ1-2; possibly TRBD1 for D (5 bases). This CDR3 spans 13 amino acids. Germline V CDR1 and CDR2: KGHSH, LQKENI. The V end lost 1 base, the J end lost 5 bases, and 8 bases lay between the germline ends.

To note about this clonotype: The final CDR3 position lacks the conserved phenylalanine or tryptophan, pointing to a likely read error. The chain joins TRBV20-1 to TRBJ1-6; unclear D gene. Germline V CDR1 and CDR2: DFQATT, SNEGSKA (reference sequence). Trimming took off 2 bases at V and 6 bases at J, with 11 bases between the two ends. The CDR3 is 14 amino acids. The CDR3 DNA reads TGCAGTGCTAGAATGTCATCTGCTAATTCACCCCTCCACTAT. It encodes CSARMSSANSPLHY.

This clonotype showed up just a few times. This chain uses TRBV4-2 with TRBJ2-4; TRBD2 matches at 14 bases. The J call is in doubt because the DNA end fits TRBJ2-7 better. Germline V gives CDR1 LGHNA, CDR2 YNFKEQ. There are 17 residues in the CDR3. The CDR3 bases are TGTGCCAGCAGGAAATGGGGACTAGCGGGAGTTGAGGACGAGCAGTACTTC. Amino acid sequence: CASRKWGLAGVEDEQYF.

This clonotype was found many times. As DNA, the CDR3 is TGCAGTGCTAGACAGGGGGCCAACGTCCTGACTTTC. Its translation is CSARQGANVLTF. This chain links TRBV20-1 with TRBJ2-6; no clear D gene. CDR1 and CDR2 (germline): DFQATT, SNEGSKA (reference sequence). The length of the CDR3 is 12 residues. Trimming removed 2 bases from V and 4 bases from J, with 3 bases in between.

V and J are TRBV7-2 and TRBJ2-1, with 13 positions matching TRBD2. Per germline, CDR1 SGHTA and CDR2 FQGNSA. V lost 1 base and J lost 9; bases outside the gene matches: 6. CDR3 length equals 16 residues. The CDR3 here is CASSLETSGRYGEQFF. CDR3 DNA: TGTGCCAGCAGCTTAGAGACTAGCGGGAGGTATGGTGAGCAGTTCTTC.

The V gene is TRBV27, the J gene TRBJ2-7; 10 bases fit TRBD2. V lost 8 bases to trimming and J lost 3 bases; unmatched junction nucleotides: 7. CDR3 size: 14 residues. Germline CDR1 reads MNHEY; CDR2 reads SMNVEV (reference sequence). CDR3 sequence: CASALRTSGYEQYF. The CDR3 region has the DNA TGTGCCAGCGCCCTGCGGACTAGCGGCTACGAGCAGTACTTC.

Only a few counts were recorded for this clonotype. This rearrangement joins TRBV10-3 to TRBJ1-1; TRBD1 matches 7 bases. The length of the CDR3 is 15 residues. V gave up 3 bases and J gave up 5 bases; unmatched junction bases: 9. Looked up from germline, CDR1 is ENHRY and CDR2 is SYGVKD. The CDR3 DNA follows: TGTGCCATCAGTGAATCCAGGACAGGATTGACTGAAGCTTTCTTT. It yields the protein CAISESRTGLTEAFF.

This clonotype was seen a handful of times. The chain has TRBV19 and TRBJ1-4; TRBD1 matches 11 bases. V was pared by 7 bases and J by 7 bases, with 2 bases of the junction left unmatched. Germline-derived CDR1 and CDR2 are LNHDA and SQIVND (reference sequence). The CDR3 contains 13 residues. CDR3 region: CASTGTGGEKLFF. The DNA for the CDR3 is TGTGCCAGTACCGGGACAGGGGGTGAAAAACTGTTTTTT.

Details on this clonotype: The junction and the germline gene differ at one end; a read error may be behind it. The chain recombines TRBV7-7 with TRBJ2-1; D gene ambiguous. The CDR3 is made up of 16 amino acids. The V gene's germline CDR1 is SSHAT and CDR2 FNYEAQ (reference sequence). The CDR3: CASTGPCRLGYNEQFF. The CDR3 DNA sequence: TGTGCTAGCACGGGCCCCTGCCGGCTAGGGTACAATGAGCAGTTCTTC. Full variable domain (outside the CDR3, taken from reference TRBV7-7 and TRBJ2-1): GAGVSQSPRYKVTKRGQDVTLRCDPISSHATLYWYQQALGQGPEFLTYFNYEAQPDKSGLPSDRFSAERPEGSISTLTIQRTEQRDSAMYRCASTGPCRLGYNEQFFGPGTRLTVL.

In regard to this clonotype: A clone one base away is much larger, so this may be a read error. V is TRBV3-1 and J is TRBJ1-2; D perhaps matches TRBD1 (6 bases). The germline V gene encodes CDR1 LGHDT and CDR2 YNNKEL (reference sequence). V was pared by 1 base and J by 1 base, with 19 bases between. There are 18 residues in the CDR3. The CDR3 bases are TGTGCCAGCAGCCAAGTTAACGGGGGGCGAGCTCTTAACTATGGCTACACCTTC. It encodes CASSQVNGGRALNYGYTF.

The genes are TRBV6-5 and TRBJ2-5; 13 nucleotides agree with TRBD2. The V segment lost 5 bases and the J segment 11 bases; nucleotides outside the gene matches: 11. The CDR3 covers 15 residues. Germline CDR1 and CDR2: MNHEY and SVGAGI. The CDR3 is CASSTPGLAGTEQYF. CDR3 coding DNA: TGTGCCAGCAGTACACCGGGACTAGCGGGAACTGAGCAGTACTTC.

The chain joins TRBV25-1 to TRBJ2-7; TRBD1 aligns across 7 bases. The V gene end was trimmed by 4 bases and the J gene end by 6 bases; junction bases not matched to a gene: 6. Per the germline V gene, CDR1 is MGHDK and CDR2 is SYGVNS. The CDR3 loop spans 13 amino acids. The CDR3 here is CASSGGGWSEQYF. In DNA, the CDR3 is TGTGCCAGCAGTGGAGGGGGCTGGTCCGAGCAGTACTTC.

This clonotype has more than one count but fewer than ten. This chain uses TRBV4-2 with TRBJ2-1, with 7 bases that match TRBD2. This CDR3 contains 16 residues. The germline gives CDR1 LGHNA, CDR2 YNFKEQ. V shed 0 bases and J 0 bases; nucleotides not matched to a gene: 2. In DNA form, the CDR3 reads TGTGCCAGCAGCCAAGAAGTAGCGGGCTCCTACAATGAGCAGTTCTTC. Amino acids: CASSQEVAGSYNEQFF.

J is TRBJ2-5 and V is TRBV2, with 10 bases matching TRBD2. The germline CDR1 and CDR2 sequences are SNHLY and FYNNEI. The CDR3 has 17 amino acids. The J segment lost 4 bases and the V segment lost 6 bases, leaving 14 bases of the junction unmatched. CDR3 sequence reads: CASRGQALAGVSETQYF. CDR3 sequence (DNA): TGTGCCAGCAGGGGACAGGCTCTAGCGGGAGTTTCAGAGACCCAGTACTTC.

The chain uses TRBV20-1 and TRBJ2-5, with 8 bases aligning to TRBD2. The CDR3 consists of 18 residues. V trimming: 0 bases; J trimming: 1 base; junction bases outside the gene matches: 13. The V gene's germline CDR1 is DFQATT and CDR2 SNEGSKA (reference sequence). The DNA of the CDR3 is TGCAGTGCTAGAGATCCGAGACCGGGTAGCGGGGTCCAAGAGACCCAGTACTTC. The encoded protein is CSARDPRPGSGVQETQYF.

The chain uses TRBV20-1 and TRBJ1-5; perhaps TRBD1 as D (5 bases). V was shortened by 1 base and J by 7 bases, with 11 bases between the two germline ends. The CDR3 covers 13 residues. CDR1 DFQATT and CDR2 SNEGSKA come from the germline V gene (reference sequence). The CDR3 is CSARGQGMQPQHF. The CDR3 nucleotides read TGCAGTGCTAGAGGGCAGGGAATGCAGCCCCAGCATTTT.

As to this clonotype: A much bigger clone sits one base away, suggesting this may be a read error. V is TRBV29-1 and J is TRBJ2-4; D remains unclear. Gene TRBJ2-7 matches the end of the DNA better, so the J call may be wrong. Per the germline V gene, CDR1 is SQVTM and CDR2 is ANQGSEA. This CDR3 has 14 amino acids. CDR3: CSVEDRSYSCEQYF. The DNA of the CDR3 is TGCAGCGTTGAAGATCGAAGCTACTCCTGCGAGCAGTACTTC.

This clonotype turned up a few times. The V gene is TRBV27, the J gene TRBJ2-7; D is undetermined. V was trimmed by 8 bases and J by 3 bases, leaving 8 bases between them. CDR1 is MNHEY and CDR2 is SMNVEV in the germline V gene (reference sequence). The CDR3 is made up of 11 amino acids. DNA for the CDR3: TGTGCCAGCGGACCCTACTACGAGCAGTACTTC. This codes for CASGPYYEQYF.

On this clonotype itself: Because the CDR3 is missing its conserved closing phenylalanine or tryptophan, this is likely a read error. This chain joins TRBV12-3 or TRBV12-4 and TRBJ2-3; TRBD1 is a possible D gene (5 bases). The CDR3 consists of 14 residues. The germline V and J ends were trimmed by 2 bases and 5 bases, with 11 bases remaining between them. The CDR3 DNA follows: TGTGCCAGCAGTTTACGAGACAGCTTAGATACGCAGTATTCT. Protein product: CASSLRDSLDTQYS.

To note about this clonotype: Just one base apart from a much larger clone, this may be a read error. The chain uses TRBV29-1 and TRBJ1-4; D is possibly TRBD1 (6 bases). Germline assignment: CDR1 SQVTM and CDR2 ANQGSEA. This CDR3 region has 13 residues. V lost 6 bases and J lost 4, with 12 bases in between. The CDR3 protein is CSVGGPVNEKLFF. The CDR3 bases are TGCAGCGTGGGGGGGCCCGTTAATGAAAAACTGTTTTTT.